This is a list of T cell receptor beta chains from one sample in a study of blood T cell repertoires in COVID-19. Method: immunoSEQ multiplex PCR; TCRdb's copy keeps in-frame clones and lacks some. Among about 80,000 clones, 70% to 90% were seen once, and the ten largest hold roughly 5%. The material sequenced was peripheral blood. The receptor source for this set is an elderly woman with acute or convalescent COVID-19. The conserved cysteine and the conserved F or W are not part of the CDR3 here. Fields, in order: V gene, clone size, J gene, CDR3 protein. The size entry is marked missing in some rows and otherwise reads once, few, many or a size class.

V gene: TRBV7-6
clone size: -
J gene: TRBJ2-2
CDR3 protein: ASSVGGAGTGELF

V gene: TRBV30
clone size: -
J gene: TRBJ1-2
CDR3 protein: AWTTDGVYGYT

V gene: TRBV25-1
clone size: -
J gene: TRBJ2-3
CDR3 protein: ASSFVAGTTDTQY

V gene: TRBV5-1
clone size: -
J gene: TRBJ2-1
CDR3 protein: ASSPPGTTRHNEQF

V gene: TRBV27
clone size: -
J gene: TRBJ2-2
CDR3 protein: ASAYQGLAGGLGTGELF

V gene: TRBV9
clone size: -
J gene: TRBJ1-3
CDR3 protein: ASSVRDGNTIY

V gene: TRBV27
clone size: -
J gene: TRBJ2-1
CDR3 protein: ASSERGPGQDYNEQF

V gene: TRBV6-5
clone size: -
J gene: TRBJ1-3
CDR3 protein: ASSRDRGTGNTIY

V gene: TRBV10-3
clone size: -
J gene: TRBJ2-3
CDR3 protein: AISTGTGLTDTQY

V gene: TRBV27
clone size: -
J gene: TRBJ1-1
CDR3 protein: ASAIRPSGTEAF

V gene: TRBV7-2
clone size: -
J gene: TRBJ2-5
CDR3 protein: ASSPRRTGQETQY

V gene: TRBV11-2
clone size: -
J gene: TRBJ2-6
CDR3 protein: ASSLSPGQGLAGANVLT

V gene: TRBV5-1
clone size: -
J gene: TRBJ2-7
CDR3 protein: ASSVRQGTGSEQY

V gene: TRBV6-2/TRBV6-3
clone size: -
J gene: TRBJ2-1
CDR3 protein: ASSYRGNNEQF

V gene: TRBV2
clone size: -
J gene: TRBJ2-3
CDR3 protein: ASTKQAGLTDTQY

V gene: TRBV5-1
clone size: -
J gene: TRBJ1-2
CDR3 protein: ASSLEGTGSYGYT

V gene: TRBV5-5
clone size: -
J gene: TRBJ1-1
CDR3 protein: ASSPITRAEAF

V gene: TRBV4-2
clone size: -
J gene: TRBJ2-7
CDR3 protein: ASSRTVNEQY

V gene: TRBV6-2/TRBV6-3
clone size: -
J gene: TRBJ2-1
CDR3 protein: ASSLWDFSNEQF

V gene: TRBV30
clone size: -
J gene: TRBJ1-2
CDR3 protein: ACKTDNYGYT

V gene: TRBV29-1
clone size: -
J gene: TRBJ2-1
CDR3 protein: SVQGGTSGKWEHNEQF

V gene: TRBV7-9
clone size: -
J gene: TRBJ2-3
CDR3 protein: ASSFRKGVTDTQY

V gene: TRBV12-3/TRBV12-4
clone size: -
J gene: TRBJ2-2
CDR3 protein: ASSSVGELF

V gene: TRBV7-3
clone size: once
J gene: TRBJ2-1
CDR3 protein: ASSLTGALYNEVQF

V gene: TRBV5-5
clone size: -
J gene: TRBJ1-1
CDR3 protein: ASSPIRQRNTEAF

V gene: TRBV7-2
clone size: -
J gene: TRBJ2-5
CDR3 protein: ASSLATTGRETQY

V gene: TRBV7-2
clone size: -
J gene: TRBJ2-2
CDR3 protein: ASSLRLRHGELF

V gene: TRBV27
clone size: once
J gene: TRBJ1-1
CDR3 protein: ASSFRTGIMNTEAF

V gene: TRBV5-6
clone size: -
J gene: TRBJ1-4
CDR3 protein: ASSLVGGQGNEKLF

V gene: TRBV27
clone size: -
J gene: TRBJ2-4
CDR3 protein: ASSWKAGMLAAKNIQY

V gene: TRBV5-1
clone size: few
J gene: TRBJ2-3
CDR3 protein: ASSWEASGATDTQY

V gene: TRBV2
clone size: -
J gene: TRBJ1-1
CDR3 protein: ASGRDTDTEAF